One sample yielded the 3 T cell receptor beta chains listed below, sequenced in a study of memory CD4+ T cells and cytomegalovirus serostatus. Clones were sequenced by immunoSEQ multiplex PCR, and TCRdb holds only the in-frame ones, with some missing. The table shows nearly 50,000 clones, with roughly 78% occurring only once. The sort gate was single viable CD3+CD4+CD8-CD45RO+ cells for memory CD4+ T cells. Sequencing was done on a sample of memory CD4+ T cells from blood. Source of these receptors: an adult in good health and CMV-seronegative.

The rearrangement links TRBV5-1 to TRBJ2-3, with TRBD2 as a possible D gene (6 bases). The germline gives CDR1 SGHRS, CDR2 YFSETQ. There are 14 residues in the CDR3. V shed 7 bases and J shed 2 bases, with 14 bases lying between them. The CDR3: CASRTGVTTDTQYF. CDR3 in DNA: TGCGCCAGCCGGACGGGGGTTACCACAGATACGCAGTATTTT.

Only one count was recorded for this clone. This rearrangement joins TRBV28 to TRBJ2-5; a weak D match, TRBD2 (6 bases). Between the trimmed V and J ends, which lost 5 bases and 4 bases, there was a span of 17 bases. The CDR3 has 15 residues. CDR1 and CDR2 from the germline V gene are MDHEN and SYDVKM. CDR3 DNA: TGTGCCAGCAGTCTCCTTCGGGTGGGAGGAGAGACCCAGTACTTC. This sequence encodes CASSLLRVGGETQYF.

The chain recombines TRBV5-5 with TRBJ2-7, with a tentative D call TRBD2 (6 bases). The germline V and J ends were trimmed by 7 bases and 2 bases, with 13 bases remaining between them. The length of the CDR3 is 13 residues. Germline V gene lookup returns CDR1 SGHKS and CDR2 YYEKEE (reference sequence). The CDR3 DNA reads as TGTGCCAGCGGGAGGACGGTTACCTACGAGCAGTACTTC. It yields the protein CASGRTVTYEQYF.